A selection of T cell receptor beta chains follows, all from one sample in a study of CD4 and CD8 cells across lung adenocarcinoma regions. TCRdb passed the PCR reads through MiXCR, listing each CDR3 protein once. The data hold 7,000 to 8,500 distinct CDR3 sequences, with roughly three fifths observed a single time. The source material was CD4+ T cells from the center of a lung tumor. Source of these receptors: a female donor with lung adenocarcinoma. The CD4 and CD8 labels of this study may be unreliable. The CDR3 runs from the conserved cysteine through the conserved F or W. Fields, in order: J gene, V gene, clone size, D gene, CDR3 protein, CDR3 DNA. A D gene is named only where the DNA matches it firmly. Clone size is given for some rows only: seen once, a few or many times, or a class if the clone is expanded.

J: TRBJ2-1; V: TRBV27; size: -; D: TRBD2; CDR3: CASSPPGTSFYNEQFF; DNA: TGTGCCAGCAGTCCCCCCGGGACTAGCTTCTACAATGAGCAGTTCTTC
J: TRBJ2-5; V: TRBV7-7; size: many; D: TRBD2; CDR3: CASSFAAGEGETQYF; DNA: TGTGCCAGCAGCTTTGCGGCGGGAGAGGGAGAGACCCAGTACTTC
J: TRBJ2-5; V: TRBV6-5; size: medium-sized; D: -; CDR3: CASSYVGGFEETQYF; DNA: TGTGCCAGCAGTTACGTTGGGGGATTTGAGGAGACCCAGTACTTC
J: TRBJ1-3; V: TRBV4-1; size: -; D: -; CDR3: CASSQARRELSSGNTIYF; DNA: TGCGCCAGCAGCCAAGCTAGGAGGGAATTAAGCTCTGGAAACACCATATATTTT
J: TRBJ2-3; V: TRBV6-1; size: -; D: -; CDR3: CASRGSGGSGPETQYF; DNA: TGTGCCAGCAGGGGCTCTGGGGGGAGTGGCCCAGAGACCCAGTATTTT
J: TRBJ2-6; V: TRBV7-6; size: -; D: TRBD1; CDR3: CASSSGTGGSGANVLTF; DNA: TGTGCCAGCAGCTCCGGGACAGGGGGCTCTGGGGCCAACGTCCTGACTTTC
J: TRBJ1-4; V: TRBV4-1; size: -; D: -; CDR3: CASSQSGGGGEKLLF; DNA: TGCGCCAGCAGCCAGAGCGGGGGTGGGGGTGAAAAGCTGCTGTTT
J: TRBJ1-2; V: TRBV6-1; size: -; D: -; CDR3: CASNVETVVDGYTF; DNA: TGTGCCAGCAACGTAGAGACAGTGGTGGATGGCTACACCTTC
J: TRBJ2-3; V: TRBV27; size: few; D: -; CDR3: CASRTGFQYTDTQYF; DNA: TGTGCCAGCAGGACGGGATTTCAATACACAGATACGCAGTATTTT
J: TRBJ2-3; V: TRBV10-1; size: few; D: TRBD2; CDR3: CASSSGSGADTQYF; DNA: TGCGCCAGCAGCAGCGGGAGCGGTGCAGATACGCAGTATTTT
J: TRBJ2-3; V: TRBV4-3; size: -; D: -; CDR3: CASGGLGGGGTETQYF; DNA: TGCGCCAGCGGCGGGTTAGGGGGAGGGGGGACAGAGACGCAGTATTTT
J: TRBJ2-3; V: TRBV27; size: -; D: -; CDR3: CASSASRGERSTDTQYF; DNA: TGTGCCAGCAGTGCGAGCAGGGGGGAGCGTAGCACAGATACGCAGTATTTT
J: TRBJ2-1; V: TRBV6-1; size: -; D: -; CDR3: CASGSGPHNEQFF; DNA: TGTGCCAGCGGATCAGGGCCACACAATGAGCAGTTCTTC
J: TRBJ2-7; V: TRBV6-5; size: once; D: -; CDR3: CASSYRLESTYEQYF; DNA: TGTGCCAGCAGTTATCGACTGGAGAGTACCTACGAGCAGTACTTC
J: TRBJ2-3; V: TRBV6-1; size: -; D: TRBD2; CDR3: CASSRIIGTSGTDTQYF; DNA: TGTGCCAGCAGCCGCATCATAGGGACTAGCGGCACAGATACGCAGTATTTT
J: TRBJ2-3; V: TRBV6-1; size: few; D: TRBD1; CDR3: CASSSDRVPTDTQYF; DNA: TGTGCCAGCAGCTCGGACAGGGTTCCTACCGATACGCAGTATTTT